These 26 T cell receptor beta chains were all obtained from the same sample, sequenced in a study of T cell clusters in autoimmune cytopenias. Approximately 36,000 genome equivalents of blood DNA were amplified for TRB. One tube held mixed TRB-A and TRB-B primer pools for touch-down PCR. TCRdb re-called the multiplex PCR reads and gives one entry per CDR3 protein, without DNA. Listed are roughly 6,800 distinct CDR3 sequences; less than 35% falls within the top ten. These data are also associated with another study on T cell repertoires in aging, cancer and after chemotherapy.

Sequencing input: peripheral blood. The receptors originated from a human donor in good health.

This clonotype is deemed medium-sized (0.01 to 0.1%) by its frequency. This CDR3 is CASKEGGRTDTQYF. This rearrangement joins TRBV19 to TRBJ2-3; with no DNA, the TCRdb D assignment of TRBD1 cannot be verified. Germline V gene sequence: CDR1 LNHDA, CDR2 SQIVND (reference sequence). The CDR3 covers 14 residues.

The V call is TRBV5-5, the J call TRBJ1-2. In germline, CDR1 is SGHKS, CDR2 YYEKEE (reference sequence). The CDR3 contains 17 residues. CDR3 amino acids: CASSHQNGEAMAYGYTF.

The chain combines TRBV19 with TRBJ1-2; TCRdb designates TRBD1, a call that cannot be tested without DNA. Germline-derived CDR1 and CDR2 are LNHDA and SQIVND (reference sequence). The CDR3 loop spans 13 amino acids. The CDR3 loop reads CASSMQQGHGYTF.

The rearrangement uses TRBV19 and TRBJ1-5. Germline V gives CDR1 LNHDA, CDR2 SQIVND (reference sequence). This CDR3 comprises 12 residues. CDR3 sequence reads: CASSLLAQPQHF.

This chain uses TRBV6-6 with TRBJ2-5; TCRdb indicates TRBD2, and absent DNA this call remains unverified. The CDR3 spans 14 residues. Germline V CDR1 and CDR2: MNHNY, SVGAGI (reference sequence). CDR3 amino acids: CASTKGLVGETQYF.

The chain links TRBV6-1 to TRBJ1-2; the TCRdb call, TRBD1, lacks DNA for checking. Germline CDR1 and CDR2: MNHNS and SASEGT. This CDR3 region has 13 residues. The CDR3: CASSYRFNYGYTF.

The chain has TRBV27 and TRBJ2-1; TCRdb names TRBD1, which stays unverified in the absence of DNA. Germline V gives CDR1 MNHEY, CDR2 SMNVEV (reference sequence). The CDR3 contains 14 residues. The CDR3 region is CASSLGRQYNEQFF.

The chain combines TRBV7-2 with TRBJ2-1; lacking DNA, the TRBD2 call made by TCRdb goes unchecked. Germline CDR1 SGHTA, CDR2 FQGNSA. The CDR3 totals 17 residues. The CDR3 protein is CASSLDGLAGLRGEQFF. Full variable domain (rest looked up from reference TRBV7-2 and TRBJ2-1): GAGVSQSPSNKVTEKGKDVELRCDPISGHTALYWYRQSLGQGLEFLIYFQGNSAPDKSGLPSDRFSAERTGGSVSTLTIQRTQQEDSAVYLCASSLDGLAGLRGEQFFGPGTRLTVL.

The chain couples TRBV18 to TRBJ2-7. Germline V gene data show CDR1 as KGHSH and CDR2 as LQKENI. The CDR3 sequence is 15 residues long. CDR3 sequence reads: CASSPSAGASYEQYF.

The chain joins TRBV6-1 to TRBJ1-5; TCRdb gives TRBD1 as the D gene, but with no DNA this cannot be confirmed. This CDR3 has 14 residues. The germline gives CDR1 MNHNS, CDR2 SASEGT. The CDR3 protein is CASSPQGSTQPQHF.

V and J are TRBV12-3 or TRBV12-4 and TRBJ2-3; TCRdb's D gene call, TRBD1, goes unchecked for lack of DNA. The CDR3 sequence is 15 residues long. The CDR3 sequence: CASSYRTQTTDTQYF.

This clonotype is identified as medium-sized (0.01 to 0.1%) from frequency. The chain has TRBV6-6 and TRBJ2-3; the D call from TCRdb, TRBD2, cannot be confirmed without DNA. There are 17 residues in the CDR3. The V gene's germline CDR1 is MNHNY and CDR2 SVGAGI (reference sequence). The CDR3 sequence is CASRLAGGSPHTDTQYF.

The V and J genes are TRBV11-1 and TRBJ2-1; TCRdb calls TRBD2, which cannot be checked without DNA. CDR1 is SGHAT, CDR2 FQDESV, per germline (reference sequence). The CDR3 sequence is 17 residues long. Here the CDR3 reads CASSLDIGSGGATEQFF.

The chain couples TRBV5-4 to TRBJ2-5; the TRBD1 assignment by TCRdb is unverifiable without DNA. The CDR3 has 13 amino acids. Germline CDR1 SGHNT, CDR2 YYREEE (reference sequence). The CDR3 sequence: CASSLQGGETQYF.

The V and J genes are TRBV19 and TRBJ1-5; TCRdb indicates TRBD1, and absent DNA this call remains unverified. The CDR3 is made up of 15 amino acids. Germline CDR1 is LNHDA and CDR2 is SQIVND (reference sequence). CDR3 sequence: CASSAGQGVGQPQHF.

The rearrangement joins TRBV5-4 to TRBJ1-6. The germline V gene encodes CDR1 SGHNT and CDR2 YYREEE (reference sequence). The CDR3 length is 14 residues. The CDR3 sequence is CASSLAFFGSPLHF.

V gene TRBV27 combines with J gene TRBJ2-1; without DNA, the TCRdb call of TRBD1 cannot be checked. CDR1 and CDR2 (germline): MNHEY, SMNVEV (reference sequence). This CDR3 is 16 amino acids long. The CDR3 sequence is CASSYTGGAPYNEQFF.

V is TRBV11-1 and J is TRBJ2-7; TCRdb selects TRBD2, and the lack of DNA leaves this call unchecked. From germline, CDR1 is SGHAT and CDR2 FQDESV (reference sequence). CDR3 size: 15 residues. The CDR3 loop is CASSLSLVPNREQYF.

The chain combines TRBV6-5 with TRBJ2-5; the TCRdb D gene call, TRBD2, has no DNA to confirm it. This CDR3 spans 15 amino acids. Germline values: CDR1 MNHEY, CDR2 SVGAGI. CDR3 region: CASSLRTSGVETQYF.

The gene calls are TRBV27 and TRBJ2-5; TCRdb indicates TRBD1, and absent DNA this call remains unverified. Germline assignment: CDR1 MNHEY and CDR2 SMNVEV (reference sequence). This CDR3 is built from 15 residues. CDR3 protein: CASSRPGTGGETQYF.

The V call is TRBV19, the J call TRBJ2-7; TCRdb picks TRBD2, but there is no DNA to check that call. Germline values: CDR1 LNHDA, CDR2 SQIVND (reference sequence). CDR3 length equals 18 residues. The CDR3 sequence is CASSIDPWTSGSKIEQYF.

Considering frequency, this clonotype is medium-sized. V is TRBV12-3 or TRBV12-4 and J is TRBJ2-5; TCRdb indicates TRBD2, and absent DNA this call remains unverified. This CDR3 contains 13 residues. CDR3 residues: CASSLTGVETQYF.

This sequence joins TRBV5-4 and TRBJ1-4; absent DNA, TCRdb's TRBD1 call cannot be checked. The CDR3 spans 14 residues. Germline V CDR1 and CDR2: SGHNT, YYREEE (reference sequence). The chain's CDR3 is CASSLRQGNEKLFF. Variable domain in full (rest from reference TRBV5-4 and TRBJ1-4): ETGVTQSPTHLIKTRGQQVTLRCSSQSGHNTVSWYQQALGQGPQFIFQYYREEENGRGNFPPRFSGLQFPNYSSELNVNALELDDSALYLCASSLRQGNEKLFFGSGTQLSVL.

This clonotype counts as medium-sized (0.01 to 0.1%) by frequency. The chain uses TRBV5-4 and TRBJ2-2. Germline CDR1 reads SGHNT; CDR2 reads YYREEE (reference sequence). There are 15 residues in the CDR3. This chain's CDR3 is CASSLVQGGTGELFF.

This clonotype is identified as medium-sized from frequency. This chain connects TRBV6-5 to TRBJ1-4; there is no DNA to check the TCRdb D call of TRBD1. This CDR3 is built from 15 residues. Germline V gene data show CDR1 as MNHEY and CDR2 as SVGAGI. The CDR3 region is CASSSWTGYHEKLFF.

This clonotype ranks as medium-sized in terms of frequency. This chain uses TRBV11-2 with TRBJ2-2; TCRdb calls TRBD1, which cannot be checked without DNA. CDR3 length: 15 amino acids. Germline values: CDR1 SGHAT, CDR2 FQNNGV. CDR3 sequence: CASSFGQVIAGELFF.